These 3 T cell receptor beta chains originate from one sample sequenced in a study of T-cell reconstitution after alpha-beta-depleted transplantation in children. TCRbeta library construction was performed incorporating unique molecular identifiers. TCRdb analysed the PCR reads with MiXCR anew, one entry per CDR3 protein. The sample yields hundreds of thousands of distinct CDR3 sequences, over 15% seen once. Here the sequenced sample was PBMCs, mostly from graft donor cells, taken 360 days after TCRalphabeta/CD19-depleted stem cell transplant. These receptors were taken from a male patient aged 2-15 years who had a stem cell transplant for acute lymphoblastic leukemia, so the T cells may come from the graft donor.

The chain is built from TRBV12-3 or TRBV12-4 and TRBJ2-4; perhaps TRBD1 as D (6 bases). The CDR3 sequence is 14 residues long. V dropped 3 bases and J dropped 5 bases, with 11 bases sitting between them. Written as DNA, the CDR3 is TGTGCCAGCAGTTTCCAGGGGCCCGAAAACATTCAGTACTTC. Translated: CASSFQGPENIQYF.

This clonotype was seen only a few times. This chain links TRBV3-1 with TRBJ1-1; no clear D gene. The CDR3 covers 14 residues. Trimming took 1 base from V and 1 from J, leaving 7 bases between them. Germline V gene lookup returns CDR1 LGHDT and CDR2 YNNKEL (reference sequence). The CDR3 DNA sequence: TGTGCCAGCAGCCAAGGCTACGGGAACACTGAAGCTTTCTTT. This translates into CASSQGYGNTEAFF.

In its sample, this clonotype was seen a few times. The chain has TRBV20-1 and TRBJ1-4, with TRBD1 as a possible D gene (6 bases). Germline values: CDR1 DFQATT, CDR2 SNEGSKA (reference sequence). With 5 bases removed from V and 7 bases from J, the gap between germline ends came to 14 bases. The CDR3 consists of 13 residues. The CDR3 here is CSALGGLGEKLFF. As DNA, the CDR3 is TGCAGTGCTTTGGGGGGGCTTGGTGAAAAACTGTTTTTT.